The rows below give T cell receptor beta chains drawn from one sample of a study of neurological immune-mediated disorders. TCRdb re-analysed the 5' RACE reads in MiXCR, keeping a single row per CDR3 protein. The data contain roughly 36,000 distinct CDR3 sequences, roughly 14% of them seen just once; the ten biggest clones take up approximately 30%. The sample comprised PBMCs. The receptor source for this set is a woman in her 50s with HTLV-1-associated myelopathy (HAM/TSP). The conserved cysteine and the conserved F or W are not part of the CDR3 here. Clone size, where shown, is once, few, many, or a class for clones that have expanded.

v_gene,abundance,j_gene,CDR3aa
TRBV20-1,many,TRBJ1-4,SARRTGGQTLEKLF
TRBV20-1,many,TRBJ2-7,SAQARPSYEQY
TRBV4-1,many,TRBJ2-1,ASSQVSNEQF
TRBV3-1,NA,TRBJ1-1,ASRHGRGTEAF
TRBV28,NA,TRBJ1-6,ASSWGGPSPLH
TRBV29-1,many,TRBJ1-1,SSDRDGSTEAF
TRBV20-1,many,TRBJ2-1,SARVRGGFNEQF
TRBV5-1,many,TRBJ2-3,ASSLDQAGVSDTQY
TRBV20-1,NA,TRBJ2-7,SAGRLAGDHYEQY
TRBV7-2,many,TRBJ1-4,ASSFVGGNEKLF
TRBV6-2/TRBV6-3,many,TRBJ2-7,ASRTAGHYEQY
TRBV27,medium-sized,TRBJ1-2,ASSFSGDYGYT
TRBV5-1,many,TRBJ1-5,ASSPSDRTNQPQH